The 8 T cell receptor beta chains presented below share a single source sample, sequenced in a study of control samples from healthy donors and cancer patients. The repertoire was sequenced with immunoSEQ multiplex PCR; TCRdb's copy has only in-frame clones and lacks some. The sample includes around 130,000 clones, roughly 89% seen only once; the top ten take around 10%. Sequencing was carried out using blood. Every receptor here comes from a man between 25 and 39 years old in good health.

This rearrangement joins TRBV7-2 to TRBJ1-5; no definite D call. CDR3 length equals 15 residues. The V and J ends lost 1 base and 3 bases respectively, with 10 bases between them. Germline V CDR1 and CDR2: SGHTA, FQGNSA. CDR3 sequence: CASSLGGRNNQPQHF. In DNA, the CDR3 is TGTGCCAGCAGCTTAGGAGGGCGAAACAATCAGCCCCAGCATTTT. The full variable domain, rest sourced from reference TRBV7-2 and TRBJ1-5, is GAGVSQSPSNKVTEKGKDVELRCDPISGHTALYWYRQSLGQGLEFLIYFQGNSAPDKSGLPSDRFSAERTGGSVSTLTIQRTQQEDSAVYLCASSLGGRNNQPQHFGDGTRLSIL.

A single count supports this clone. The CDR3 sequence is CASSLLSSAGKLFF. The CDR3 coding sequence is TGTGCCAGCAGTTTATTGTCTAGCGCAGGCAAGCTGTTTTTT. The V gene is TRBV27, the J gene TRBJ2-2; D may be TRBD2 (6 bases). This CDR3 comprises 14 residues. Trimming pared 1 base from V and 12 bases from J, leaving 15 bases between. Germline CDR1 reads MNHEY; CDR2 reads SMNVEV (reference sequence).

This rearrangement joins TRBV20-1 to TRBJ1-4; D uncertain. The CDR3 runs to 13 residues. Germline values: CDR1 DFQATT, CDR2 SNEGSKA (reference sequence). Trimming pared 3 bases from V and 4 bases from J, leaving 9 bases between. The CDR3 region is CSASWQNNEKLFF. The CDR3 nucleotides read TGCAGTGCTAGTTGGCAGAATAATGAAAAACTGTTTTTT.

The chain carries TRBV18 and TRBJ2-2, with D uncertain. Between the trimmed V and J ends, which lost 1 base and 2 bases, there was a span of 14 bases. This CDR3 region has 17 residues. Germline V gene lookup returns CDR1 KGHSH and CDR2 LQKENI. CDR3 residues: CASSPLYGVTNTGELFF. In nucleotides, the CDR3 is TGTGCCAGCTCACCACTTTACGGTGTGACAAACACCGGGGAGCTGTTTTTT.

J is TRBJ2-7 and V is TRBV6-5; D is tentatively TRBD1 or TRBD2 (5 bases each). Trimming took 6 bases from V and 7 from J, leaving 19 bases between them. Germline V lookup: CDR1 MNHEY, CDR2 SVGAGI. The CDR3 contains 14 residues. CDR3 nucleotides: TGTGCCAGCAGGAGGTGGGGGAGTCCCTTGGAGCAGTACGTC. This gives the protein CASRRWGSPLEQYV.

Here the CDR3 DNA reads TGCGCCAGCAGTGAATCAGGGCCAGATACGCAGTATTTT. Amino acid sequence: CASSESGPDTQYF. The V call is TRBV10-1, the J call TRBJ2-3, with D perhaps matching TRBD1 (5 bases). In germline, CDR1 is WNHNN, CDR2 SYGVQD (reference sequence). CDR3 length: 13 amino acids. Between the trimmed V and J ends, which lost 3 bases and 4 bases, there was a span of 8 bases.

The CDR3 DNA sequence: TGTGCCACCAGCAGAACTAGCGGGGCGATTTCTGGGGCCAACGTCCTGACTTTC. As protein: CATSRTSGAISGANVLTF. The rearrangement uses TRBV15 and TRBJ2-6; 10 bases agree with TRBD2. This CDR3 is 18 amino acids long. Per the germline V gene, CDR1 is LNHNV and CDR2 is YYDKDF (reference sequence). Trimming removed 2 bases from V and 1 base from J; junction bases left unmatched: 5.

This clone has just one count. The chain recombines TRBV29-1 with TRBJ2-1, with D perhaps given as TRBD1 or TRBD2 (5 bases each). CDR3 length: 12 amino acids. V was shortened by 7 bases and J by 6 bases, with 13 bases between the two germline ends. Germline V gene data show CDR1 as SQVTM and CDR2 as ANQGSEA. CDR3 sequence: CSGGLRGNEQFF. In DNA form, the CDR3 reads TGCAGCGGGGGGTTAAGGGGCAATGAGCAGTTCTTC.